These 20 T cell receptor beta chains came from one sample sequenced in a study of early T cells in non-severe SARS-CoV-2 infection. TCRdb reprocessed the 5' RACE reads with MiXCR, giving one entry per CDR3 protein. The table lists tens of thousands of distinct CDR3 sequences, over 6.5% of them singletons, with 2.7% in the top ten. Sequenced: whole blood. The receptors here all came from an adult who was a healthcare worker with PCR-confirmed SARS-CoV-2 infection or an uninfected control (not recorded which).

There are a few counts of this clonotype. CDR3 nucleotide sequence: TGCAGCGTTGACCGGCGAAACACTGAAGCTTTCTTT. This gives the protein CSVDRRNTEAFF. The chain is built from TRBV29-1 and TRBJ1-1; D gene uncertain. The ends were cut back, 3 bases at V and 2 bases at J, with 7 bases in the middle. Looked up from germline, CDR1 is SQVTM and CDR2 is ANQGSEA. The length of the CDR3 is 12 residues.

This clonotype has ten or more counts. The CDR3 nucleotides are TGCGCCAGCAGCCCAGGGACTAGCGGGAGGATCGAGCAGTACTTC. Protein sequence: CASSPGTSGRIEQYF. The chain has TRBV5-1 and TRBJ2-7; 15 positions agree with TRBD2. The CDR3 contains 15 residues. Germline-derived CDR1 and CDR2 are SGHRS and YFSETQ. With 4 bases clipped from V and 6 bases from J, the junction kept 5 bases outside the gene matches.

This clonotype occurred many times. The chain combines TRBV12-3 or TRBV12-4 with TRBJ1-2; no clear D. Between the trimmed V and J ends, which lost 5 bases and 8 bases, there was a span of 12 bases. The CDR3 length is 12 residues. DNA of the CDR3: TGTGCCAGCAGTCTAGGTCTCGGCGGCTACACCTTC. Protein sequence: CASSLGLGGYTF.

This clonotype was seen ten or more times. The chain carries TRBV6-1 and TRBJ1-4; D unresolved. The V end was cut by 0 bases, the J end by 4 bases, with 9 bases between. Germline V lookup: CDR1 MNHNS, CDR2 SASEGT. There are 15 residues in the CDR3. The CDR3 here is CASSEASGFNEKLFF. CDR3 DNA: TGTGCCAGCAGTGAAGCATCGGGCTTTAATGAAAAACTGTTTTTT.

This clonotype appeared many times. The chain carries TRBV12-3 or TRBV12-4 and TRBJ1-6; D remains ambiguous. The V gene lost 3 bases and the J gene lost 8 bases, with 11 bases spanning the gap. The CDR3 extends over 14 amino acids. The CDR3 DNA sequence: TGTGCCAGCAGTTTTCAGTCGTCTTATTCACCCCTCCACTTT. Its protein is CASSFQSSYSPLHF.

This clonotype has at least ten counts. The CDR3 DNA follows: TGTGCCAGCACGAGGGGGGCCTACGAGCAGTACTTC. Protein sequence: CASTRGAYEQYF. The rearrangement links TRBV28 to TRBJ2-7, with D tentatively TRBD1 or TRBD2 (6 bases each). V was trimmed by 7 bases and J by 2 bases, leaving 9 bases between them. Germline V lookup: CDR1 MDHEN, CDR2 SYDVKM. The CDR3 is 12 residues long.

There are a few counts of this clonotype. This chain's CDR3 is CASSIQQGNNNEQFF. CDR3 DNA: TGTGCCAGTAGTATACAACAGGGGAATAACAATGAGCAGTTCTTC. This chain links TRBV19 with TRBJ2-1, with 7 bases aligning to TRBD1. V gave up 2 bases and J gave up 5 bases; unmatched junction bases: 6. The CDR3 spans 15 residues. The germline V gene encodes CDR1 LNHDA and CDR2 SQIVND (reference sequence).

This clonotype was recorded at least ten times. This chain connects TRBV28 to TRBJ1-4, with 9 bases lining up with TRBD1. V trimming: 6 bases; J trimming: 7 bases; junction bases outside the gene matches: 6. CDR1 is MDHEN and CDR2 is SYDVKM in the germline V gene. The CDR3 covers 14 residues. CDR3 in amino acids: CASSKQGAVEKLFF. CDR3 in DNA: TGTGCCAGCAGCAAACAGGGGGCGGTTGAAAAACTGTTTTTT. Full variable domain (outside the CDR3, taken from reference TRBV28 and TRBJ1-4): DVKVTQSSRYLVKRTGEKVFLECVQDMDHENMFWYRQDPGLGLRLIYFSYDVKMKEKGDIPEGYSVSREKKERFSLILESASTNQTSMYLCASSKQGAVEKLFFGSGTQLSVL.

By proportion, this clonotype is medium-sized. This chain connects TRBV12-3 or TRBV12-4 to TRBJ1-6; D remains unclear. The ends were cut back, 4 bases at V and 7 bases at J, with 8 bases in the middle. The CDR3 has 13 amino acids. The CDR3 loop reads CASSSRGNSPLHF. The CDR3 DNA reads TGTGCCAGCAGTTCAAGAGGCAATTCACCCCTCCACTTT.

Ten or more counts support this clonotype. This chain connects TRBV24-1 to TRBJ2-1, with 16 bases lining up with TRBD2. Germline trimming cut 1 base from V and 7 bases from J; bases unmatched to any gene: 3. The CDR3 sequence is 17 residues long. CDR1 is KGHDR, CDR2 SFDVKD, per germline. The CDR3, as DNA: TGTGCCACCAGTGATTTACCGGGACTAGCGGGAGGGAATGAGCAGTTCTTC. Its protein product is CATSDLPGLAGGNEQFF.

There are many counts of this clonotype. The chain has TRBV2 and TRBJ1-4, with TRBD1 matching over 7 bases. V lost 3 bases to trimming and J lost 16 bases; unmatched junction nucleotides: 8. CDR3 length equals 12 residues. CDR1 is SNHLY, CDR2 FYNNEI, per germline. CDR3 region: CASSDGGTVPFF. The DNA for the CDR3 is TGTGCCAGCAGTGATGGGGGGACAGTCCCGTTTTTT. Variable domain in full (rest from reference TRBV2 and TRBJ1-4): EPEVTQTPSHQVTQMGQEVILRCVPISNHLYFYWYRQILGQKVEFLVSFYNNEISEKSEIFDDQFSVERPDGSNFTLKIRSTKLEDSAMYFCASSDGGTVPFFGSGTQLSVL.

This clonotype was recorded a few times. The chain has TRBV6-6 and TRBJ1-2; D ambiguous. V was clipped by 2 bases and J by 4 bases, with 11 bases between them. This CDR3 has 14 amino acids. The V gene's germline CDR1 is MNHNY and CDR2 SVGAGI (reference sequence). The CDR3 DNA reads as TGTGCCAGCAGTTACGGGCAAGACCTCTATGGCTACACCTTC. It yields the protein CASSYGQDLYGYTF.

In the case of this clonotype: This sequence may be a read error, since a much larger clone differs from it by one base. The chain combines TRBV28 with TRBJ2-7; 11 bases are shared with TRBD1. CDR3 size: 14 residues. Germline V lookup: CDR1 MDHEN, CDR2 SYDVKM. V was pared by 4 bases and J by 9 bases, with 8 bases of the junction left unmatched. The CDR3 coding sequence is TGTGCCAGCAGTTACGGGACAGGGGGTCACGTGCAGTACTTC. This sequence encodes CASSYGTGGHVQYF.

This clonotype has only a few counts. V and J are TRBV5-1 and TRBJ1-2; TRBD1 matches 8 bases. Germline trimming cut 4 bases from V and 5 bases from J; bases unmatched to any gene: 10. The CDR3 runs to 15 residues. Germline CDR1 SGHRS, CDR2 YFSETQ. CDR3 sequence (DNA): TGCGCCAGCAGCCTGGAAGGACAGGGATCGTATGGCTACACCTTC. Translation gives CASSLEGQGSYGYTF.

This clonotype showed up many times. The chain is built from TRBV3-1 and TRBJ1-2; D gene unclear. The CDR3 runs to 14 residues. The germline V gene encodes CDR1 LGHDT and CDR2 YNNKEL (reference sequence). V dropped 1 base and J dropped 8 bases, with 14 bases sitting between them. CDR3: CASSQGREPGGYTF. The CDR3 nucleotides are TGTGCCAGCAGCCAAGGAAGAGAGCCGGGGGGCTACACCTTC.

This clonotype appeared a few times. The rearrangement joins TRBV29-1 to TRBJ1-2, with a weak D call TRBD1 (5 bases). Looked up from germline, CDR1 is SQVTM and CDR2 is ANQGSEA. V lost 4 bases and J 8 bases, leaving 17 bases between the germline ends. The CDR3 covers 13 residues. For the CDR3, the DNA is TGCAGCGTTGTCCACGGGACCACCGGCGGCTACACCTTC. It yields the protein CSVVHGTTGGYTF.

V usage is TRBV2 and J usage is TRBJ2-2; 8 bases match TRBD2. Germline CDR1 and CDR2: SNHLY and FYNNEI. The V and J ends lost 7 bases and 0 bases, in that order; junction bases with no gene match: 7. CDR3 length: 16 amino acids. CDR3 sequence reads: CASKFSGIANTGELFF. The DNA of the CDR3 is TGTGCCAGCAAATTTAGCGGGATAGCGAACACCGGGGAGCTGTTTTTT. The full variable domain, rest sourced from reference TRBV2 and TRBJ2-2, is EPEVTQTPSHQVTQMGQEVILRCVPISNHLYFYWYRQILGQKVEFLVSFYNNEISEKSEIFDDQFSVERPDGSNFTLKIRSTKLEDSAMYFCASKFSGIANTGELFFGEGSRLTVL.

The chain carries TRBV6-2 or TRBV6-3 and TRBJ1-1; TRBD1 matches 10 bases. The V gene end was trimmed by 6 bases and the J gene end by 7 bases; junction bases not matched to a gene: 11. CDR3 length equals 15 residues. Germline CDR1 reads MNHEY; CDR2 reads SVGEGT. The CDR3 DNA reads as TGTGCCAGCAGGACAGGGGGCAGGTTGGATATTGAAGCTTTCTTT. It is translated as CASRTGGRLDIEAFF.

This clonotype appeared a single time. The gene calls are TRBV12-3 or TRBV12-4 and TRBJ2-7; 11 bases align to TRBD2. The CDR3 loop spans 15 amino acids. Trimming removed 5 bases from V and 0 bases from J; junction bases left unmatched: 3. CDR3 region: CASSPGTSGSYEQYF. Here the CDR3 DNA reads TGTGCCAGCAGTCCGGGGACTAGCGGCTCCTACGAGCAGTACTTC.

This clonotype occurred many times. The rearrangement links TRBV19 to TRBJ2-7; TRBD1 matches at 9 bases. The germline gives CDR1 LNHDA, CDR2 SQIVND (reference sequence). J gave up 6 bases and V 4 bases, and 10 bases lay outside the gene matches. The CDR3 consists of 15 residues. In DNA, the CDR3 is TGTGCCAGTAGTACTCAGGGACAGGGACGGGGCGAGCAGTACTTC. Translating it yields CASSTQGQGRGEQYF. The variable domain in full, with the rest retrieved from reference TRBV19 and TRBJ2-7, is DGGITQSPKYLFRKEGQNVTLSCEQNLNHDAMYWYRQDPGQGLRLIYYSQIVNDFQKGDIAEGYSVSREKKESFPLTVTSAQKNPTAFYLCASSTQGQGRGEQYFGPGTRLTVT.